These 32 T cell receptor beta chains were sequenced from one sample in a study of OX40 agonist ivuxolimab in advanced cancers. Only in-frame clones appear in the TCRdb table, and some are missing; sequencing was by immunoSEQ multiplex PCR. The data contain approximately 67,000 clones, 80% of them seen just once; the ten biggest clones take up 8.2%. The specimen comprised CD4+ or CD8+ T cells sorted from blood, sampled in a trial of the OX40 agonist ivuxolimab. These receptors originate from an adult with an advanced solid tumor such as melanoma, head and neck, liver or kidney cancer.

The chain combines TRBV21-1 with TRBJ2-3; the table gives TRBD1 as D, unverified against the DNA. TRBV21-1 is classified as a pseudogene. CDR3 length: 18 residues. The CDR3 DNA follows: TGTGCCAGCAGCGAAACCTCCCGACAGGGTCCCCCGGCAGATACGCAGTATTTT. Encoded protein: CASSETSRQGPPADTQYF.

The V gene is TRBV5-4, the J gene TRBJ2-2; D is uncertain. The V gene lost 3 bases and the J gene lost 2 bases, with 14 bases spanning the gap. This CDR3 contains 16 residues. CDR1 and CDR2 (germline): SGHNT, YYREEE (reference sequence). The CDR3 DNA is TGTGCCAGCAGCTCCCCGGGCAGCATCAACACCGGGGAGCTGTTTTTT. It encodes CASSSPGSINTGELFF.

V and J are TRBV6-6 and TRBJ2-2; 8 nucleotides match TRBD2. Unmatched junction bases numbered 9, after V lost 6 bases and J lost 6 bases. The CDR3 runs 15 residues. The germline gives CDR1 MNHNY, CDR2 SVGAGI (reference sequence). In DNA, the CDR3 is TGTGCCAGCAGCAAGGCCGGGGGGGACTCCGGGGAGCTGTTTTTT. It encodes CASSKAGGDSGELFF.

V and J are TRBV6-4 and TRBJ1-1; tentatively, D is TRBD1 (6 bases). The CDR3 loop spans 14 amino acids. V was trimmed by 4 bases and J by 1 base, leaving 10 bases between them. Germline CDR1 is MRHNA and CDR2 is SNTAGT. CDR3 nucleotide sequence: TGTGCCAGCAGTGCAACGGACAGGAACACTGAAGCTTTCTTT. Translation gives CASSATDRNTEAFF.

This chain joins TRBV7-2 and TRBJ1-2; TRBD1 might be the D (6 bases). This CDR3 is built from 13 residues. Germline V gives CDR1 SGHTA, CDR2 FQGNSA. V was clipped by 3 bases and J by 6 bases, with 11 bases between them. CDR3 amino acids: CASSFGGGDGYTF. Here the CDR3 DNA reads TGTGCCAGCAGCTTCGGAGGGGGGGATGGCTACACCTTC.

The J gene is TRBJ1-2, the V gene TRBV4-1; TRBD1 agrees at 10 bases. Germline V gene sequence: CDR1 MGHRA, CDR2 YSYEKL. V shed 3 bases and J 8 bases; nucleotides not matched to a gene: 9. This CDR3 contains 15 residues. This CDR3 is CASSHPGTGDRGYTF. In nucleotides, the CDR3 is TGCGCCAGCAGCCACCCCGGGACAGGGGATCGCGGCTACACCTTC.

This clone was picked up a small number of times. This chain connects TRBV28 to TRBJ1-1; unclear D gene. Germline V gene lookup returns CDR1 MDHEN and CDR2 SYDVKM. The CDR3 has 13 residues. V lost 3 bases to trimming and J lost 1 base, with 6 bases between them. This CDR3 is CASSFGENTEAFF. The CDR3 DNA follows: TGTGCCAGCAGTTTTGGGGAGAACACTGAAGCTTTCTTT.

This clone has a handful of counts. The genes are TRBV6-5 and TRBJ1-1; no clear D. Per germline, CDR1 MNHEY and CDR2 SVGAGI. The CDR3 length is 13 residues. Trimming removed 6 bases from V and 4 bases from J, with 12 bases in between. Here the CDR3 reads CASSKDEGTEAFF. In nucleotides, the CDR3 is TGTGCCAGCAGCAAGGACGAGGGCACTGAAGCTTTCTTT.

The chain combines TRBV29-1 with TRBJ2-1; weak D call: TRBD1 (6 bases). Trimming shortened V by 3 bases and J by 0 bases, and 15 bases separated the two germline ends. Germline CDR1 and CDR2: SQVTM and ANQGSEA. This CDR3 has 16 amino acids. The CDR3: CSVEGARSSSYNEQFF. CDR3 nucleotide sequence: TGCAGCGTTGAGGGGGCACGCTCTAGCTCCTACAATGAGCAGTTCTTC.

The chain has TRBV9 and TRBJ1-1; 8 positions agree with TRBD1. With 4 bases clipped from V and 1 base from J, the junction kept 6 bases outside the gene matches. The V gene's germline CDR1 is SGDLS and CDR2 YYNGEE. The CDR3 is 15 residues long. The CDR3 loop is CASSRKDRANTEAFF. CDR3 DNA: TGTGCCAGCAGCAGAAAGGACAGGGCGAACACTGAAGCTTTCTTT.

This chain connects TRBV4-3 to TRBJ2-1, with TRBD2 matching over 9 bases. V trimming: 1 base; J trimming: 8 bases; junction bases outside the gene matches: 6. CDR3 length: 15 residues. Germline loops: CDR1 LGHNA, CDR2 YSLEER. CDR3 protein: CASSQGAGGDYEQFF. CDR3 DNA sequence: TGCGCCAGCAGCCAAGGCGCGGGAGGGGACTATGAGCAGTTCTTC.

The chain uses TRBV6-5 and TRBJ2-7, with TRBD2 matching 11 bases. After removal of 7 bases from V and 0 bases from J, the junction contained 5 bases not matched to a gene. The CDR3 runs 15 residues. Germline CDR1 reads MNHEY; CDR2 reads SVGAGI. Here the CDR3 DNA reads TGTGCCAGCAAAAAGGGACTAGCGGCCTCCTACGAGCAGTACTTC. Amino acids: CASKKGLAASYEQYF.

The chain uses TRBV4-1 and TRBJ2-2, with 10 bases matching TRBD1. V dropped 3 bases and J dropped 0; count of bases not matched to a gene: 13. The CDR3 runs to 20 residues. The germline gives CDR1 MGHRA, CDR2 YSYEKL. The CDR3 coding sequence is TGCGCCAGCAGCCATCCAGGGGCCGGGACAGGGGCCTCGAACACCGGGGAGCTGTTTTTT. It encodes CASSHPGAGTGASNTGELFF.

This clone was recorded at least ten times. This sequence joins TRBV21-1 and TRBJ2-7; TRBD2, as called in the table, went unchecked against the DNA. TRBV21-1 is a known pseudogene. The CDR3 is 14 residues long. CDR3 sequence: CASAYPSGTYEQYF. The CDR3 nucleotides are TGTGCCAGCGCTTATCCTTCGGGGACCTACGAGCAGTACTTC.

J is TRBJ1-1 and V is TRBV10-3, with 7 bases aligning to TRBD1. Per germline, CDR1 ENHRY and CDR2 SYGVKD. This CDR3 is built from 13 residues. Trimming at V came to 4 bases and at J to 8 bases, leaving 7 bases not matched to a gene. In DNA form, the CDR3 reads TGTGCCATCAGTGGGACAGGCGTGGTCGAAGCTTTCTTT. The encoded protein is CAISGTGVVEAFF.

The CDR3 DNA is TGTGCCATCAATGGACAGGGGGCGGGCACTGAAGCTTTCTTT. It specifies CAINGQGAGTEAFF. This chain connects TRBV10-3 to TRBJ1-1; TRBD1 agrees at 11 bases. Germline V gene lookup returns CDR1 ENHRY and CDR2 SYGVKD. Trimming cost V 7 bases and J 4 bases; bases outside gene matches: 5. CDR3 size: 14 residues.

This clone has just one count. The CDR3 reads CASSGAGGTEAFF. CDR3 coding DNA: TGTGCCAGCAGCGGGGCGGGGGGCACTGAAGCTTTCTTT. The chain has TRBV27 and TRBJ1-1; a possible D gene is TRBD1 (5 bases). This CDR3 has 13 residues. Germline V gives CDR1 MNHEY, CDR2 SMNVEV (reference sequence). With 6 bases removed from V and 4 bases from J, the gap between germline ends came to 12 bases.

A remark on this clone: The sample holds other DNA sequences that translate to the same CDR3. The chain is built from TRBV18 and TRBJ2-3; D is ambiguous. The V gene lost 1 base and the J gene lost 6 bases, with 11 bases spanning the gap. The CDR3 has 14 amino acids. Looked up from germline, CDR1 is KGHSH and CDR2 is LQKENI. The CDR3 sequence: CASSPQGPPDTQYF. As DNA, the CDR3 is TGTGCCAGCTCACCACAGGGTCCACCGGATACGCAGTATTTT. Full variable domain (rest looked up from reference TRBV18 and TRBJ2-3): NAGVMQNPRHLVRRRGQEARLRCSPMKGHSHVYWYRQLPEEGLKFMVYLQKENIIDESGMPKERFSAEFPKEGPSILRIQQVVRGDSAAYFCASSPQGPPDTQYFGPGTRLTVL.

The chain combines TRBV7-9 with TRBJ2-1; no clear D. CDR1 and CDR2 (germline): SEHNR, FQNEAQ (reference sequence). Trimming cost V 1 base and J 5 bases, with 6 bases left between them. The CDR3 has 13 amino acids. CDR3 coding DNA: TGTGCCAGCAGCTTAGGGCAGAACAATGAGCAGTTCTTC. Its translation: CASSLGQNNEQFF. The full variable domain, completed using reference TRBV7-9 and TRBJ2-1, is DTGVSQNPRHKITKRGQNVTFRCDPISEHNRLYWYRQTLGQGPEFLTYFQNEAQLEKSRLLSDRFSAERPKGSFSTLEIQRTEQGDSAMYLCASSLGQNNEQFFGPGTRLTVL.

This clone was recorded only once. The CDR3 DNA reads TGCGCCAGCAGCCAAGAAGCGGGGCGGAACACTGAAGCTTTCTTT. It yields the protein CASSQEAGRNTEAFF. The chain carries TRBV4-3 and TRBJ1-1, with D possibly TRBD1 on 5 matching bases. Deletions cut 0 bases from V and 1 base from J, with 9 bases between. CDR3 length: 15 residues. CDR1 LGHNA and CDR2 YSLEER come from the germline V gene.

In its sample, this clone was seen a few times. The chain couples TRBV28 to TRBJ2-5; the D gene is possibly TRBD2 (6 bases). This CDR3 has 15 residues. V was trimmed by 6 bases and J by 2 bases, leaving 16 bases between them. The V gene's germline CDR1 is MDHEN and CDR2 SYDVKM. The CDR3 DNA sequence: TGTGCCAGCAGCTCGGGTGGGGGGAGTCAAGAGACCCAGTACTTC. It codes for CASSSGGGSQETQYF.

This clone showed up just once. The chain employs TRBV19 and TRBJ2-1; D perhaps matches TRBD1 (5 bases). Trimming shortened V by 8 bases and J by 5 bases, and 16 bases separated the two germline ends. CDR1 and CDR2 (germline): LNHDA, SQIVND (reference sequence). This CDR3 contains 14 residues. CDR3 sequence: CASSPGRAHNEQFF. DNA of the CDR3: TGTGCCAGTTCCCCAGGCAGGGCCCACAATGAGCAGTTCTTC.

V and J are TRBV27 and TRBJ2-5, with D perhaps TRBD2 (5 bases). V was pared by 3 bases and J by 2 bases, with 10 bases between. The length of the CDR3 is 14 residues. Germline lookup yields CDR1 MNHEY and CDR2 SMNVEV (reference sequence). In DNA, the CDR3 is TGTGCCAGCAGTTTCCGGTCGGGGCAAGAGACCCAGTACTTC. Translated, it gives CASSFRSGQETQYF.

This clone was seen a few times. The CDR3 sequence is CASRRPGQGDADTQYF. The CDR3 DNA reads TGTGCCAGCAGAAGACCGGGACAGGGGGACGCAGATACGCAGTATTTT. This rearrangement joins TRBV2 to TRBJ2-3; 11 bases fit TRBD1. The V gene end was trimmed by 6 bases and the J gene end by 4 bases; junction bases not matched to a gene: 9. There are 16 residues in the CDR3. The germline gives CDR1 SNHLY, CDR2 FYNNEI.

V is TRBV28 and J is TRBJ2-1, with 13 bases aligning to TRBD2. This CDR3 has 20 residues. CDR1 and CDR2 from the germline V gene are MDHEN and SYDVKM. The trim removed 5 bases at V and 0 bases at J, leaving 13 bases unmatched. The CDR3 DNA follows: TGTGCCAGCAGTCAGGGACTAGCGGGGACAGAATCCCACTCCTACAATGAGCAGTTCTTC. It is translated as CASSQGLAGTESHSYNEQFF.

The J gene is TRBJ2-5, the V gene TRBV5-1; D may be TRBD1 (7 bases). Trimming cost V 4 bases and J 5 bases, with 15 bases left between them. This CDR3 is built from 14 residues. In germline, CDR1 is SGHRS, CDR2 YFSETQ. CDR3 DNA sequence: TGCGCCAGCAGCCCCCAGGGGGGTGGCGAGACCCAGTACTTC. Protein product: CASSPQGGGETQYF.

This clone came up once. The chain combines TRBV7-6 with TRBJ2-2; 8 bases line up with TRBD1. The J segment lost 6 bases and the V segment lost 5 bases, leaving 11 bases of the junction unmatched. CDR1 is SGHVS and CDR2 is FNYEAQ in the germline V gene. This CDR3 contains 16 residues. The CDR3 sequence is CASSRIGQGYPGELFF. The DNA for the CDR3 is TGTGCCAGCAGCCGTATTGGACAGGGTTACCCCGGGGAGCTGTTTTTT.

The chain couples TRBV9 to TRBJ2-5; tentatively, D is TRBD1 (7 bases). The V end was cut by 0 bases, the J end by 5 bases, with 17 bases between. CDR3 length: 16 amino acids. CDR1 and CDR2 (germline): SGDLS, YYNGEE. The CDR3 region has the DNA TGTGCCAGCAGCGTAGAGGAGGGGGCGGAACGGGAGACCCAGTACTTC. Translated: CASSVEEGAERETQYF.

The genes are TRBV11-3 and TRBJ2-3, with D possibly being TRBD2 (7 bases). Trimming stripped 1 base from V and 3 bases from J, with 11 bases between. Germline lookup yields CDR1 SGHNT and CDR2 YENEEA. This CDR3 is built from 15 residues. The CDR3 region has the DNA TGTGCCAGCAGCTTAGGAGGGGGGGGGACAGATACGCAGTATTTT. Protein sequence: CASSLGGGGTDTQYF. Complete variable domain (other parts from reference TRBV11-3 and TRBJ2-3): EAGVVQSPRYKIIEKKQPVAFWCNPISGHNTLYWYLQNLGQGPELLIRYENEEAVDDSQLPKDRFSAERLKGVDSTLKIQPAELGDSAVYLCASSLGGGGTDTQYFGPGTRLTVL.

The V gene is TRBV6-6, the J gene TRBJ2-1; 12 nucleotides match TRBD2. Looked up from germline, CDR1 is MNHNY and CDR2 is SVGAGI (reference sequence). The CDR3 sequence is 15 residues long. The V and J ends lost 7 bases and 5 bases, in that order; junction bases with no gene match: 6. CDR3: CASTTTSGGNNEQFF. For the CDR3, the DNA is TGTGCCAGCACCACGACTAGCGGGGGCAACAATGAGCAGTTCTTC.

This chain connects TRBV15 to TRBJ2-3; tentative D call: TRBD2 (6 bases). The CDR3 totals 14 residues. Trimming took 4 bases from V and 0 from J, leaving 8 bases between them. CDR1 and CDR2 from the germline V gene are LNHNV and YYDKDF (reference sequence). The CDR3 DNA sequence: TGTGCCACCAGCAAAGGGACTAGCACAGATACGCAGTATTTT. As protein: CATSKGTSTDTQYF.

This CDR3 reads CASSLGLADTQYF. The CDR3 nucleotides read TGTGCCAGCAGCTTAGGGTTGGCAGATACGCAGTATTTT. V gene TRBV7-3 combines with J gene TRBJ2-3, with no clear D. The CDR3 runs to 13 residues. Germline V lookup: CDR1 SGHTA, CDR2 FQGTGA. The V gene lost 2 bases and the J gene lost 4 bases, with 7 bases spanning the gap.